Listed below are T cell receptor beta chains from one sample, sequenced in a study of T cells in localized non-small cell lung cancer. Generated by immunoSEQ multiplex PCR, the TCRdb table keeps only in-frame clones and is missing some. The sample has roughly 40,000 clones; about 86% are singletons. The starting material was peripheral blood mononuclear cells, obtained before any cancer treatment. The origin of the receptors is an older male donor with stage II lung adenocarcinoma. The CDR3 runs from the conserved cysteine through the conserved F or W. The D gene is left open where the match is weak. Size is omitted from some rows. Given values are once, few, many or a class for expanded clones.

length: 16; D: NA; J: TRBJ1-1; V: TRBV4-2; size: NA; CDR3: CASSLDGTGALTEAFF; DNA: TGTGCCAGCAGCCTAGATGGCACGGGGGCGCTGACTGAAGCTTTCTTT
length: 13; D: TRBD2; J: TRBJ2-5; V: TRBV19; size: NA; CDR3: CASSIAGGETQYF; DNA: TGTGCCAGTAGTATAGCGGGGGGAGAGACCCAGTACTTC
length: 20; D: NA; J: TRBJ2-7; V: TRBV21-1; size: NA; CDR3: CASSLPALGLAVDSSYEQYF; DNA: TGTGCCAGCAGCTTACCAGCCCTAGGGCTAGCGGTTGACTCTTCCTACGAGCAGTACTTC
length: 11; D: NA; J: TRBJ1-2; V: TRBV20-1; size: NA; CDR3: CSWRDDYGYTF; DNA: TGCAGTTGGAGAGACGACTATGGCTACACCTTC
length: 15; D: NA; J: TRBJ1-1; V: TRBV27; size: once; CDR3: CASSPPRGGATEAFF; DNA: TGTGCCAGCAGTCCCCCAAGGGGGGGGGCGACTGAAGCTTTCTTT
length: 11; D: NA; J: TRBJ1-2; V: TRBV7-2; size: NA; CDR3: CASSSQSDYTF; DNA: TGTGCCAGCAGCTCCCAGTCGGACTACACCTTC
length: 13; D: NA; J: TRBJ1-2; V: TRBV7-9; size: NA; CDR3: CASSTGTLYGYTF; DNA: TGTGCCAGCAGCACAGGGACACTCTATGGCTACACCTTC
length: 13; D: NA; J: TRBJ1-5; V: TRBV27; size: once; CDR3: CASSFGVLSPQHF; DNA: TGTGCCAGCAGTTTTGGCGTTCTTTCGCCCCAGCATTTT
length: 9; D: NA; J: TRBJ1-2; V: TRBV20-1; size: NA; CDR3: CSANYGYTF; DNA: TGCAGTGCCAACTATGGCTACACCTTC
length: 13; D: NA; J: TRBJ1-3; V: TRBV19; size: NA; CDR3: CASEGLSGNTIYF; DNA: TGTGCCAGTGAGGGGCTCTCTGGAAACACCATATATTTT
length: 13; D: NA; J: TRBJ1-6; V: TRBV2; size: NA; CDR3: CASSGDSNSPLHF; DNA: TGTGCCAGCAGTGGGGACTCGAATTCACCCCTCCACTTT
length: 12; D: NA; J: TRBJ1-1; V: TRBV30; size: NA; CDR3: CAWSFRWAEAFF; DNA: TGTGCCTGGTCTTTCCGGTGGGCTGAAGCTTTCTTT
length: 14; D: NA; J: TRBJ1-2; V: TRBV30; size: NA; CDR3: CAWTRGSLNYGYTF; DNA: TGTGCCTGGACGAGAGGGTCGCTTAACTATGGCTACACCTTC
length: 12; D: NA; J: TRBJ2-7; V: TRBV30; size: NA; CDR3: CAWSVGPGEQYF; DNA: TGTGCCTGGAGTGTTGGGCCCGGGGAGCAGTACTTC
length: 16; D: TRBD2; J: TRBJ2-3; V: TRBV10-3; size: NA; CDR3: CAIRKGLAGVTDTQYF; DNA: TGTGCCATCAGAAAGGGTCTAGCGGGAGTTACGGATACGCAGTATTTT
length: 13; D: NA; J: TRBJ2-7; V: TRBV11-3; size: NA; CDR3: CASSLVSGNEQYF; DNA: TGTGCCAGCAGCTTAGTTTCCGGGAACGAGCAGTACTTC
length: 13; D: NA; J: TRBJ1-1; V: TRBV28; size: NA; CDR3: CASSLPTVTEAFF; DNA: TGTGCCAGCAGCCTCCCGACAGTTACTGAAGCTTTCTTT
length: 13; D: NA; J: TRBJ2-5; V: TRBV6-5; size: NA; CDR3: CASSLRQQETQYF; DNA: TGTGCCAGCAGTCTCCGACAGCAAGAGACCCAGTACTTC
length: 16; D: NA; J: TRBJ1-1; V: TRBV7-2; size: once; CDR3: CASSLTRDDGVRGAFF; DNA: TGTGCCAGCAGCTTAACAAGAGACGATGGCGTGCGTGGAGCTTTCTTT
length: 14; D: NA; J: TRBJ2-7; V: TRBV7-9; size: NA; CDR3: CASSLDPTNYEQYF; DNA: TGTGCCAGCAGCTTAGACCCAACAAACTACGAGCAGTACTTC
length: 15; D: TRBD2; J: TRBJ2-1; V: TRBV9; size: NA; CDR3: CASSVGLADYNEQFF; DNA: TGTGCCAGCAGCGTCGGACTAGCAGATTACAATGAGCAGTTCTTC
length: 12; D: NA; J: TRBJ2-1; V: TRBV11-2; size: NA; CDR3: CASSMGSPEQFF; DNA: TGTGCCAGCAGCATGGGCAGTCCTGAGCAGTTCTTC
length: 12; D: NA; J: TRBJ2-4; V: TRBV29-1; size: NA; CDR3: CSGGDRKNIQYF; DNA: TGCAGCGGGGGGGACAGAAAAAACATTCAGTACTTC
length: 22; D: TRBD2; J: TRBJ2-7; V: TRBV23-1; size: NA; CDR3: CASSQRDPQWLAGRSRGRGQYF; DNA: TGCGCCAGCAGTCAACGAGACCCCCAGTGGCTAGCGGGGAGAAGTAGGGGTAGGGGGCAGTACTTC
length: 16; D: TRBD1; J: TRBJ1-5; V: TRBV6-1; size: NA; CDR3: CASSGGTAYSNQPQHF; DNA: TGTGCCAGCAGTGGGGGGACAGCTTATAGCAATCAGCCCCAGCATTTT
length: 16; D: TRBD1; J: TRBJ2-7; V: TRBV5-1; size: NA; CDR3: CASSRRDRAQADEQYF; DNA: TGCGCCAGCAGCCGCCGGGACAGGGCTCAGGCTGACGAGCAGTACTTC